This T cell receptor (beta chain) derives from a study of T cell responses to AZD1222 COVID-19 vaccine. Regarding this clone: Its target is unknown.

CDR1 and CDR2 from the germline V gene are MNHEY and SMNVEV (reference sequence). Trimming stripped 7 bases from V and 9 bases from J, with 13 bases between. This CDR3 region has 13 residues. Study observations and caveats: Repertoire samples came only from after the peak T cell response.

The assay was immunoSEQ multiplex PCR, and TCRdb's table has in-frame clones only and misses some. The repertoire holds about 120,000 clones, with roughly 92% as singletons. The chain joins TRBV27 to TRBJ1-6, with D maybe TRBD1 (6 bases). The receptor's source is an adult who received the AZD1222 COVID-19 vaccine. The source was peripheral blood, collected 28 days after the second AZD1222 dose. In nucleotides, the CDR3 is TGTGCCAGCAAGGCGGGGGCAGCTTCACCCCTCCACTTT. Translation gives CASKAGAASPLHF.